This T cell receptor beta chain was documented in a study of T cell responses to AZD1222 COVID-19 vaccine. The J segment lost 12 bases and the V segment lost 0 bases, leaving 10 bases of the junction unmatched. The germline gives CDR1 SQVTM, CDR2 ANQGSEA. This CDR3 contains 14 residues. Concerning this clone: Its target is unknown.

Findings of the study overall: Receipt of two AZD1222 doses was followed by a rise in Spike-specific TCR breadth and depth. Within unmutated variant regions lay the reported targets of nearly half of spike-specific TCRs. The repertoires were collected only after the peak T cell response. Just six people given AZD1222 tested seropositive at baseline.

Assay: immunoSEQ multiplex PCR; the TCRdb copy retains only in-frame clones and omits some. The sample shows 150,000 to 200,000 clones, approximately 90% of them seen only once. The receptor's source is an adult who received the AZD1222 COVID-19 vaccine. J is TRBJ2-1 and V is TRBV29-1; TRBD2 agrees at 8 bases. Sequenced material: peripheral blood, taken 28 days after the second AZD1222 dose. The CDR3: CSVEDRGSGRRQFF. The CDR3 region has the DNA TGCAGCGTTGAAGACCGTGGCAGCGGGAGAAGGCAGTTCTTC.